One and the same sample provided the 24 T cell receptor beta chains below, sequenced in a study of blood T cell repertoires in COVID-19. Some clones are missing from TCRdb's copy, which holds only in-frame ones; the method was immunoSEQ multiplex PCR. The data contain about 40,000 clones, about 79% of them singletons. The sample was peripheral blood. These receptors were obtained from a human donor with acute or convalescent COVID-19. The donor label of this sample is uncertain.

The J gene is TRBJ2-4, the V gene TRBV7-2; D perhaps matches TRBD2 (6 bases). The CDR3 consists of 16 residues. V dropped 1 base and J dropped 3 bases, with 13 bases sitting between them. Germline V gene data show CDR1 as SGHTA and CDR2 as FQGNSA. The CDR3 loop is CASSLGGVGFKNIQYF. Here the CDR3 DNA reads TGTGCCAGCAGCTTAGGGGGGGTTGGGTTCAAAAACATTCAGTACTTC.

On this clone itself: At the DNA level, this CDR3 is encoded by other sequences in the same sample as well. The chain carries TRBV28 and TRBJ1-2, with TRBD1 identical over 7 bases. CDR1 is MDHEN and CDR2 is SYDVKM in the germline V gene. CDR3 length: 13 residues. The trim removed 4 bases at V and 3 bases at J, leaving 2 bases unmatched. CDR3: CASSSGTDYGYTF. CDR3 in DNA: TGTGCCAGCAGTTCCGGGACAGACTATGGCTACACCTTC.

CDR3 region: CASSPGLNSYNEQFF. The CDR3 DNA reads as TGTGCCAGCAGCCCCGGACTGAACTCCTACAATGAGCAGTTCTTC. The chain joins TRBV6-6 to TRBJ2-1, with a weak D call TRBD2 (5 bases). V dropped 6 bases and J dropped 0 bases, with 12 bases sitting between them. The CDR3 length is 15 residues. The germline gives CDR1 MNHNY, CDR2 SVGAGI (reference sequence).

V and J are TRBV29-1 and TRBJ2-7; perhaps TRBD1 as D (6 bases). Germline V lookup: CDR1 SQVTM, CDR2 ANQGSEA. Trimming shortened V by 7 bases and J by 9 bases, and 25 bases separated the two germline ends. The CDR3 contains 14 residues. CDR3 DNA sequence: TGCAGCGCCGAAGGGGGTGGTATTTTGGACGGGCAGTACTTC. Translation: CSAEGGGILDGQYF.

This clone was observed a few times. The chain carries TRBV9 and TRBJ2-5; TRBD2 matches at 7 bases. Trimming took 4 bases from V and 2 from J; bases not matched to a gene: 2. Germline lookup yields CDR1 SGDLS and CDR2 YYNGEE. The CDR3 length is 13 residues. CDR3 nucleotides: TGTGCCAGCAGCCTGGGGGGGCAAGAGACCCAGTACTTC. Protein: CASSLGGQETQYF.

The genes are TRBV4-1 and TRBJ2-2, with 8 bases aligning to TRBD2. This CDR3 comprises 17 residues. The germline CDR1 and CDR2 sequences are MGHRA and YSYEKL. With V trimmed by 5 bases and J by 2 bases, 10 bases remained unmatched. CDR3 nucleotides: TGCGCCAGCAGCGAACCGCGGGAGGCGGCAAACACCGGGGAGCTGTTTTTT. It translates to CASSEPREAANTGELFF.

The rearrangement joins TRBV24-1 to TRBJ2-1; perhaps TRBD2 as D (5 bases). The CDR3 length is 15 residues. Germline V gives CDR1 KGHDR, CDR2 SFDVKD. Trimming stripped 3 bases from V and 12 bases from J, with 20 bases between. The CDR3 nucleotides read TGTGCCACCAGTGATCGGACCAGAAGCGGCTTTTTGCAGTTCTTC. This codes for CATSDRTRSGFLQFF.

This clone came up a few times. The V call is TRBV19, the J call TRBJ1-4; no reliable D call. Germline CDR1 reads LNHDA; CDR2 reads SQIVND (reference sequence). The CDR3 runs 15 residues. The V gene lost 10 bases and the J gene lost 0 bases, with 15 bases spanning the gap. The CDR3 sequence is CATQRSLATNEKLFF. The CDR3 nucleotides are TGTGCCACCCAACGGAGCCTCGCAACTAATGAAAAACTGTTTTTT. Together with reference TRBV19 and TRBJ1-4, the CDR3 gives the full variable domain: DGGITQSPKYLFRKEGQNVTLSCEQNLNHDAMYWYRQDPGQGLRLIYYSQIVNDFQKGDIAEGYSVSREKKESFPLTVTSAQKNPTAFYLCATQRSLATNEKLFFGSGTQLSVL.

The genes are TRBV5-1 and TRBJ2-5; possibly TRBD2 for D (5 bases). The V end was cut by 3 bases, the J end by 5 bases, with 14 bases between. The CDR3 consists of 14 residues. Germline CDR1 SGHRS, CDR2 YFSETQ. DNA for the CDR3: TGCGCCAGCAGCTCCCTCGGGAATCCGGAGACCCAGTACTTC. It codes for CASSSLGNPETQYF.

V gene TRBV5-1 combines with J gene TRBJ2-1; TRBD1 might be the D (6 bases). V was shortened by 4 bases and J by 4 bases, with 15 bases between the two germline ends. CDR3 length: 15 amino acids. Per germline, CDR1 SGHRS and CDR2 YFSETQ. CDR3 in DNA: TGCGCCAGCAGCCTCGGACAGTCCTATTACAATGAGCAGTTCTTC. This codes for CASSLGQSYYNEQFF. Filled out from reference TRBV5-1 and TRBJ2-1, the complete variable domain reads KAGVTQTPRYLIKTRGQQVTLSCSPISGHRSVSWYQQTPGQGLQFLFEYFSETQRNKGNFPGRFSGRQFSNSRSEMNVSTLELGDSALYLCASSLGQSYYNEQFFGPGTRLTVL.

The chain recombines TRBV4-3 with TRBJ1-2; D is uncertain. V gave up 0 bases and J gave up 2 bases, with 10 bases separating them. Germline V gene data show CDR1 as LGHNA and CDR2 as YSLEER. This CDR3 region has 15 residues. CDR3 DNA sequence: TGCGCCAGCAGCCAAGATCCCAGTGGCAACTATGGCTACACCTTC. This codes for CASSQDPSGNYGYTF.

V usage is TRBV19 and J usage is TRBJ1-5; D is perhaps TRBD1 (6 bases). The ends were cut back, 9 bases at V and 0 bases at J, with 6 bases in the middle. This CDR3 has 12 amino acids. Germline V gene lookup returns CDR1 LNHDA and CDR2 SQIVND (reference sequence). CDR3 coding DNA: TGTGCCAGCAGGGGTAGCAATCAGCCCCAGCATTTT. Its protein product is CASRGSNQPQHF.

V and J are TRBV6-2 or TRBV6-3 and TRBJ2-3; a possible D gene is TRBD2 (6 bases). The CDR3 totals 13 residues. Germline V gene sequence: CDR1 MNHEY, CDR2 SVGEGT. V lost 5 bases, J lost 3 bases, and 9 bases lay in between. This chain's CDR3 is CASSPLATDTQYF. CDR3 sequence (DNA): TGTGCCAGCAGTCCGCTAGCGACAGATACGCAGTATTTT.

This chain connects TRBV6-4 to TRBJ1-1; D not resolved. The CDR3 length is 16 residues. V was trimmed by 2 bases and J by 2 bases, leaving 15 bases between them. Looked up from germline, CDR1 is MRHNA and CDR2 is SNTAGT. In DNA form, the CDR3 reads TGTGCCAGCAGTGACCAACCCCTGGCGGGAAACACTGAAGCTTTCTTT. Its translation: CASSDQPLAGNTEAFF.

This clone was recorded a few times. The V and J genes are TRBV2 and TRBJ2-5, with 9 bases identical to TRBD2. Trimming at V came to 7 bases and at J to 4 bases, leaving 19 bases not matched to a gene. The germline CDR1 and CDR2 sequences are SNHLY and FYNNEI. CDR3 length: 18 residues. CDR3 sequence (DNA): TGTGCCAGCAAACGCTTAGTAGGTCTAGCGGGGTTGGGAGAGACCCAGTACTTC. Its translation is CASKRLVGLAGLGETQYF.

V gene TRBV6-5 combines with J gene TRBJ2-3, with 7 bases fitting TRBD2. J lost 0 bases, V lost 4 bases, and 4 bases had no gene match. Germline CDR1 is MNHEY and CDR2 is SVGAGI. This CDR3 region has 15 residues. In DNA form, the CDR3 reads TGTGCCAGCAGTTCCCGGGGGGACAGCACAGATACGCAGTATTTT. It yields the protein CASSSRGDSTDTQYF.

The J gene is TRBJ2-1, the V gene TRBV7-9; 7 bases match TRBD1. J was trimmed by 6 bases and V by 6 bases; bases with no gene match: 8. Germline CDR1 reads SEHNR; CDR2 reads FQNEAQ (reference sequence). This CDR3 comprises 14 residues. The CDR3 spells CASSPPPGGNEQFF. CDR3 nucleotide sequence: TGTGCCAGCAGTCCCCCTCCAGGGGGCAATGAGCAGTTCTTC.

To note about this clone: A read error may account for a junction end that differs from germline. The rearrangement joins TRBV7-7 to TRBJ2-5; 8 bases match TRBD2. CDR3 length: 15 amino acids. Germline lookup yields CDR1 SSHAT and CDR2 FNYEAQ (reference sequence). The CDR3 region is CASTQTSGASETQYF. CDR3 nucleotide sequence: TGTGCTAGCACCCAAACTAGCGGTGCTAGCGAGACCCAGTACTTC.

This sequence joins TRBV27 and TRBJ2-1; 12 bases are shared with TRBD1. CDR3 length: 14 amino acids. Losses at the gene ends were 6 bases for V and 8 bases for J; bases not matched to a gene: 5. CDR1 and CDR2 from the germline V gene are MNHEY and SMNVEV (reference sequence). CDR3 residues: CASRPGQGADEQFF. Here the CDR3 DNA reads TGTGCCAGCAGACCGGGACAGGGGGCCGATGAGCAGTTCTTC.

The chain couples TRBV7-3 to TRBJ1-1; a possible D gene is TRBD1 (6 bases). The CDR3 spans 14 residues. CDR1 is SGHTA and CDR2 is FQGTGA in the germline V gene. V was pared by 4 bases and J by 2 bases, with 11 bases between. CDR3 nucleotide sequence: TGTGCCAGCAGCTCCCAGGGGCACAACACTGAAGCTTTCTTT. This codes for CASSSQGHNTEAFF.

This clone was detected a few times. The chain combines TRBV6-1 with TRBJ1-6, with 8 bases identical to TRBD1. V was clipped by 5 bases and J by 7 bases; unmatched bases: 10. The V gene's germline CDR1 is MNHNS and CDR2 SASEGT. This CDR3 comprises 16 residues. As DNA, the CDR3 is TGTGCCAGCAGTCAAGGGAGACAGGGGTGGAATTCACCCCTCCACTTT. This gives the protein CASSQGRQGWNSPLHF.

The rearrangement uses TRBV7-2 and TRBJ1-4; 11 nucleotides agree with TRBD1. The ends lost 5 bases at V and 10 bases at J; junction bases unmatched: 6. Looked up from germline, CDR1 is SGHTA and CDR2 is FQGNSA. The CDR3 consists of 14 residues. The CDR3: CASSPDRGLGKLFF. As DNA, the CDR3 is TGTGCCAGCAGCCCGGACAGGGGGCTGGGAAAACTGTTTTTT.

The chain links TRBV7-2 to TRBJ1-1, with no clear D. CDR3 length equals 11 residues. Trimming took off 5 bases at V and 7 bases at J, with 8 bases between the two ends. The germline CDR1 and CDR2 sequences are SGHTA and FQGNSA. The CDR3 DNA sequence: TGTGCCAGCAGCGCGTATGGTGAAGCTTTCTTT. This sequence encodes CASSAYGEAFF.

This chain connects TRBV5-6 to TRBJ2-1, with 11 bases that match TRBD1. Unmatched junction bases numbered 6, after V lost 3 bases and J lost 7 bases. The CDR3 is 15 residues long. CDR1 and CDR2 from the germline V gene are SGHDT and YYEEEE. The CDR3 bases are TGTGCCAGCAGCTGGGACAGGGGGAATGGAAATGAGCAGTTCTTC. Translating gives CASSWDRGNGNEQFF.